The source of this TCR beta chain is a study of shared clonotypes between healthy human individuals. J was trimmed by 2 bases and V by 3 bases; bases with no gene match: 6. CDR1 MDHEN and CDR2 SYDVKM come from the germline V gene. The CDR3 loop spans 15 amino acids. Per the authors' pipeline: ImmunoSEQ yielded junction-only sequences lacking quality scores, so filtering differed. TCRdb keeps only in-frame clones here, not all; method: immunoSEQ multiplex PCR. V and J calls and clone size are as listed in that table; D and trimming were resolved from the DNA. The sample has 2 million to 2.5 million clones, 85% to 95% seen once; the top ten hold 0.3% to 0.4%. Study-wide points: Larger estimated richness was generally recorded for naive subsets relative to memory subsets. Several donors shared about 5% of their naive CD4 clonotypes. It was expected that sequencing depth would affect clonotype sharing among donors.

A note on this clone: Its antigen is not identified.

What was sequenced was naive CD4+ T cells from PBMCs. Subset indicated: CD45RA+ positively selected. This sequence was found in a man in his late teens or twenties in good health. Some clones in this sample may be carry-over from other donors' samples. V gene TRBV28 combines with J gene TRBJ1-2; 7 nucleotides line up with TRBD1. This CDR3 reads CASSFWRGRNYGYTF. Written as DNA, the CDR3 is TGTGCCAGCAGTTTTTGGAGGGGGCGCAACTATGGCTACACCTTC.